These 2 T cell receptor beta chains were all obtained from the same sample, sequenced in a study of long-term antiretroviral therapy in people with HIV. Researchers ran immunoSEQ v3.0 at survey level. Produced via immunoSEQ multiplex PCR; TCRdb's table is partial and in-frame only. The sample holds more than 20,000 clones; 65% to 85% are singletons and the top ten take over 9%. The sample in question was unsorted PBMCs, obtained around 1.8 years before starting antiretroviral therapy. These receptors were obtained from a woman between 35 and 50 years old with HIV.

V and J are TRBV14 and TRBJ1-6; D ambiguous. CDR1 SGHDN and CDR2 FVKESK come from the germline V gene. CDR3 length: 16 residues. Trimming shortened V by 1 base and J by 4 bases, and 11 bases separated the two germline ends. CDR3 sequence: CASSQGAGAYNSPLHF. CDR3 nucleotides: TGTGCCAGCAGCCAAGGCGCCGGAGCATATAATTCACCCCTCCACTTT.

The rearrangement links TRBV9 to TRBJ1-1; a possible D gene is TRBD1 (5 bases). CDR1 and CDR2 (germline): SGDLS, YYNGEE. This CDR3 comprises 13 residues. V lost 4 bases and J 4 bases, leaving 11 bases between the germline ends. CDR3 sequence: CASSLGGGTEAFF. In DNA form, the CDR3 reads TGTGCCAGCAGCCTCGGGGGGGGCACTGAAGCTTTCTTT.